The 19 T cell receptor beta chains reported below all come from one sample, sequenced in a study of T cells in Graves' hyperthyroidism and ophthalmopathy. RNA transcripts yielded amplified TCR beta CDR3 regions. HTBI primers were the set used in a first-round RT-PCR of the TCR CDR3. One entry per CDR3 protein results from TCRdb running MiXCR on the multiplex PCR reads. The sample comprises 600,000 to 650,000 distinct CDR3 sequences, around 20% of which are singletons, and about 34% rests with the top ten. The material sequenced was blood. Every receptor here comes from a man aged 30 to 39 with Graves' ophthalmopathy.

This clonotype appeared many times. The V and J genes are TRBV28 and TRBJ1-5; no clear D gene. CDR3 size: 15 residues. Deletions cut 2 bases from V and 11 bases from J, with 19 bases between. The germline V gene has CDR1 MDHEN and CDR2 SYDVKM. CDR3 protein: CASSLRAESNQAQHF. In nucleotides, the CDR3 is TGTGCCAGCAGTTTACGGGCCGAAAGTAATCAAGCCCAGCATTTT.

The CDR3 coding sequence is TGCGCCAGCAGCCAAGATCGAACAGCAGGGGATACGCAGTATTTT. It codes for CASSQDRTAGDTQYF. The chain joins TRBV4-3 to TRBJ2-3; maybe TRBD1 (5 bases). This CDR3 has 15 amino acids. The V and J ends lost 0 bases and 6 bases respectively, with 13 bases between them. In germline, CDR1 is LGHNA, CDR2 YSLEER.

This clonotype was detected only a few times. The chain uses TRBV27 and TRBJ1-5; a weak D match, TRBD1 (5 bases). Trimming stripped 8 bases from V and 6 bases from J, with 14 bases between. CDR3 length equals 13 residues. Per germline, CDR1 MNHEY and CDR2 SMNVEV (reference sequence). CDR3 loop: CASRPGLVQPQHF. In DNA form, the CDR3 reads TGTGCCAGCCGACCGGGACTTGTTCAGCCCCAGCATTTT.

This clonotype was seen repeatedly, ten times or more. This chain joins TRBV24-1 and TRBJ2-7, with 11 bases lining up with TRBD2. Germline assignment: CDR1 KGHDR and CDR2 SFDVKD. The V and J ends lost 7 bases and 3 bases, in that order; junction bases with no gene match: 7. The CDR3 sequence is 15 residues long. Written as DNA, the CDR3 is TGTGCCACCAGCAGAGGGACTAGCGGAAACTACGAGCAGTACTTC. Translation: CATSRGTSGNYEQYF.

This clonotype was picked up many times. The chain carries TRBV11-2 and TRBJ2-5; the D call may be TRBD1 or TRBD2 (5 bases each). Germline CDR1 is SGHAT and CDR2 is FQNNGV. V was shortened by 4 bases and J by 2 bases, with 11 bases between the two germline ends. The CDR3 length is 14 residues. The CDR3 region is CASSSRGLQETQYF. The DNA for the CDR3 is TGTGCCAGCAGCTCCCGGGGCCTTCAAGAGACCCAGTACTTC.

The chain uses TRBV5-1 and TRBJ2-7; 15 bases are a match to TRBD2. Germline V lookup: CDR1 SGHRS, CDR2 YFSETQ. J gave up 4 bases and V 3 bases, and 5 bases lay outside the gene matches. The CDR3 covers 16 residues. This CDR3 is CASSSTGLAGGYEQYF. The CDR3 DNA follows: TGCGCCAGCAGCTCCACAGGACTAGCGGGAGGGTACGAGCAGTACTTC.

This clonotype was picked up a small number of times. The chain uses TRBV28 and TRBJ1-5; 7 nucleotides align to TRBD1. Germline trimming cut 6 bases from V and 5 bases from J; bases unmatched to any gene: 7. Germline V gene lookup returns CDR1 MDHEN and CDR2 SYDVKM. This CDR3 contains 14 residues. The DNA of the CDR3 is TGTGCCAGCAGGTCTACAGGGGTGGATCAGCCCCAGCATTTT. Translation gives CASRSTGVDQPQHF. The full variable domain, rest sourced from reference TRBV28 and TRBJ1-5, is DVKVTQSSRYLVKRTGEKVFLECVQDMDHENMFWYRQDPGLGLRLIYFSYDVKMKEKGDIPEGYSVSREKKERFSLILESASTNQTSMYLCASRSTGVDQPQHFGDGTRLSIL.

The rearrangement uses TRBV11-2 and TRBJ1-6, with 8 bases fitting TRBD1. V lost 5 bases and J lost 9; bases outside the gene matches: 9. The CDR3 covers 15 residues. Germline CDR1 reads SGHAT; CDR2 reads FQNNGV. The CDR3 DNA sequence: TGTGCCAGCAGCCTTCGACAGGGGAATACTTCACCCCTCCACTTT. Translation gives CASSLRQGNTSPLHF.

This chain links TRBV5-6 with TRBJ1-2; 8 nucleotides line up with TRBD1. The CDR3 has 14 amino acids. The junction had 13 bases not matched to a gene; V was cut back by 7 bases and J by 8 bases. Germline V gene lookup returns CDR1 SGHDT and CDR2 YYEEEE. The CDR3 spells CASRRGTGVGGYTF. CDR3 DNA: TGTGCCAGCCGCCGTGGGACAGGTGTTGGAGGCTACACCTTC.

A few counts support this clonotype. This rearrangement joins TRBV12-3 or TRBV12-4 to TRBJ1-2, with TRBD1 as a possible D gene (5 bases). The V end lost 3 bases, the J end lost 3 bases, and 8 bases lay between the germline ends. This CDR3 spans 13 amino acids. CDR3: CASSLKGDYGYTF. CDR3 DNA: TGTGCCAGCAGTTTGAAAGGGGACTATGGCTACACCTTC.

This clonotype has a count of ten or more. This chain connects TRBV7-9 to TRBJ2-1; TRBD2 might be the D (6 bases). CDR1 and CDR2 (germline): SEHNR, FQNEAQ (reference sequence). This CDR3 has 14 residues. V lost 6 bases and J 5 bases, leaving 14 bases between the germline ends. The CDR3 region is CASRIAAMDNEQFF. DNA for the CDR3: TGTGCCAGCAGGATAGCGGCTATGGACAATGAGCAGTTCTTC.

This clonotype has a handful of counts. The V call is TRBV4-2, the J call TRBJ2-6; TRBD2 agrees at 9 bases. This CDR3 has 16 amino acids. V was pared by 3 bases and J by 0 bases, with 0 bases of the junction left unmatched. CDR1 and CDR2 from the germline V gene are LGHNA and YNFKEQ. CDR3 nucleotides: TGTGCCAGCAGCCAGACTAGCGGCTCTGGGGCCAACGTCCTGACTTTC. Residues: CASSQTSGSGANVLTF.

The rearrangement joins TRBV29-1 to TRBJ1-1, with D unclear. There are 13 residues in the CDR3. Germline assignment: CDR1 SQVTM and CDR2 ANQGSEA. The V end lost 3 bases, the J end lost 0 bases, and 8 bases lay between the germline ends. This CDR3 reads CSVDAGLNTEAFF. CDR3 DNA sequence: TGCAGCGTTGACGCAGGACTGAACACTGAAGCTTTCTTT.

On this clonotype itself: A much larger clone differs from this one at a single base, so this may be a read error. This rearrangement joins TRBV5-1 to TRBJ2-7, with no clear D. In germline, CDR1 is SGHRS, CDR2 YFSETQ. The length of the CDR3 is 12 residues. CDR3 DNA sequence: TGCGCCAACAGCTCGGACGTCTACGAGCAGTACTTC. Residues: CANSSDVYEQYF.

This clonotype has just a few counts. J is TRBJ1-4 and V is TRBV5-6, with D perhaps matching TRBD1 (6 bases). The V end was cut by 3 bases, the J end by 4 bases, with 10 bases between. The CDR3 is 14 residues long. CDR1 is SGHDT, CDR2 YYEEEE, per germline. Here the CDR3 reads CASSSGHFNEKLFF. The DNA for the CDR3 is TGTGCCAGCAGCTCGGGACACTTTAATGAAAAACTGTTTTTT. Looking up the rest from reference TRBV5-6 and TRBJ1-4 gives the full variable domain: DAGVTQSPTHLIKTRGQQVTLRCSPKSGHDTVSWYQQALGQGPQFIFQYYEEEERQRGNFPDRFSGHQFPNYSSELNVNALLLGDSALYLCASSSGHFNEKLFFGSGTQLSVL.

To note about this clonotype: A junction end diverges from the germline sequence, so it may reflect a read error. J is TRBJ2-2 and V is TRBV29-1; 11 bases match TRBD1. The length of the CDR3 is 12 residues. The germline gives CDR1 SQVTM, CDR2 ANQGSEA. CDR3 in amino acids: CSVEPGQGVLFF. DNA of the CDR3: TGCAGCGTGGAACCGGGACAGGGGGTGCTGTTTTTT.

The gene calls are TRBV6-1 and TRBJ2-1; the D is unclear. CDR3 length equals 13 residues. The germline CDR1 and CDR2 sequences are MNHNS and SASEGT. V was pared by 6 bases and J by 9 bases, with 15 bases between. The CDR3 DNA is TGTGCCAGCAGGCCCGTGTTGAGCCTTGAGCAGTTCTTC. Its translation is CASRPVLSLEQFF.

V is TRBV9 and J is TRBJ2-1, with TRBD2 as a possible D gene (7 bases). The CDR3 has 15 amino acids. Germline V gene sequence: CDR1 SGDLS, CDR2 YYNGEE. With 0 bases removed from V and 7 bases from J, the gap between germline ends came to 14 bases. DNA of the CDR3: TGTGCCAGCAGCGTAGAGGGGGGGATTCTGAATGAGCAGTTCTTC. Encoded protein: CASSVEGGILNEQFF.

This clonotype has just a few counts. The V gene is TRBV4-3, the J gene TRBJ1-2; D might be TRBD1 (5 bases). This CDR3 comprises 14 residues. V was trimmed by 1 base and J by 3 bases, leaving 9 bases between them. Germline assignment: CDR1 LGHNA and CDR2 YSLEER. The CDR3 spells CASSQGSRDYGYTF. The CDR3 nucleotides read TGCGCCAGCAGCCAAGGTTCCAGGGACTATGGCTACACCTTC.